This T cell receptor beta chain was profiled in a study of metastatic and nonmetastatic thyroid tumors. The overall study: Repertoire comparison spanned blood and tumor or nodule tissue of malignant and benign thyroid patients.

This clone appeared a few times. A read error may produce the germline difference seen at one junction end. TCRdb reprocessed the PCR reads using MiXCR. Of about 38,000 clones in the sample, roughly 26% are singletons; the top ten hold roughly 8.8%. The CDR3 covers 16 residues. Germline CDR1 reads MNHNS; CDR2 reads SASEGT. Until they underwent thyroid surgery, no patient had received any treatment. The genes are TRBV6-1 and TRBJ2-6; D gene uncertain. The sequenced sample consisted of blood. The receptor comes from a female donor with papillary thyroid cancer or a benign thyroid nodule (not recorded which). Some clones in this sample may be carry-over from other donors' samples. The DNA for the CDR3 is TGTGCCAGCAGTGAACATGAGGTCTCTGGGTCCAACGTCCTGACTTTC. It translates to CASSEHEVSGSNVLTF.